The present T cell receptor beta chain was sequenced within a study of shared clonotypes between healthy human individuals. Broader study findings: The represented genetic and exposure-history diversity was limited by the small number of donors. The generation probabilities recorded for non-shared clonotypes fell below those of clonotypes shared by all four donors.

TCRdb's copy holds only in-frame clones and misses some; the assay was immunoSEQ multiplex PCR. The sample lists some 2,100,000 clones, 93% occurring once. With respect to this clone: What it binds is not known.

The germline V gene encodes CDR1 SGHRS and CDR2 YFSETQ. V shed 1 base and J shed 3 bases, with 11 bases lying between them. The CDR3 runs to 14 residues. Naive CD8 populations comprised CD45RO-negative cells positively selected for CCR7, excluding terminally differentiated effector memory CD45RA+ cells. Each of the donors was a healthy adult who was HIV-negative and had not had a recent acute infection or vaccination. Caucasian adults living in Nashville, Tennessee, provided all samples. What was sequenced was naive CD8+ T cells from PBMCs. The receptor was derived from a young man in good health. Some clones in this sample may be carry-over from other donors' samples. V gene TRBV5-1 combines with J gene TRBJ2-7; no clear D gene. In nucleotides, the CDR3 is TGCGCCAGCAGCTTGACGAGCCCCAGCTACGAGCAGTACTTC. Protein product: CASSLTSPSYEQYF.